Sequencing of this T cell receptor (beta chain) was carried out in a study of regulatory and conventional T cells in RAG deficiency. Points from the study as a whole: Omenn patients showed >75% Treg-Tconv overlap and shorter CDR3 lengths.

Conventional CD4+ T cells were sorted from blood as CD25-low CD127-high cells. Data came from immunoSEQ multiplex PCR; TCRdb stores just in-frame clones and leaves some out. The sample lists 30,000 to 40,000 clones, approximately 80% occurring once. Points on this clone: The antigen is unknown.

Germline-derived CDR1 and CDR2 are MNHEY and SMNVEV (reference sequence). This CDR3 spans 14 amino acids. V lost 5 bases and J 4 bases, leaving 14 bases between the germline ends. The same sample was also studied in work on regulatory T cells. Turning to that study: The PCR used 52 TRBV and 13 TRBJ primers. Regulatory T cells showed the strongest V-J pair restriction and V/J gene skewing among patient repertoires.

The V gene is TRBV27, the J gene TRBJ1-1; D is ambiguous. The sequenced sample was CD4+ effector T cells sorted from blood. The source of this sequence is a human donor in good health. The CDR3 DNA follows: TGTGCCAGCAGTCATCCCCCTAAGGGCACTGAAGCTTTCTTT. It specifies CASSHPPKGTEAFF.